This entry lists 19 T cell receptor beta chains sequenced from one sample in a study of blood T cell repertoires in COVID-19 (TCRdb year 2020). The library was produced with the immunoSEQ multiplex PCR assay. TCRdb re-hosts the immuneACCESS table, in-frame sequences only. Its copies lack some clones; in the studies checked, an unresolved V gene accounts for under half of them, and the cause for the rest is not known. The sample data list 370,000 or so clones, and about four fifths of these were observed just once. The ten largest clones add up to about 1.2% of the sample. Sequencing was performed on peripheral blood. These receptors all stem from a human donor with acute or convalescent COVID-19. The donor label of this sample is uncertain.

The chain couples TRBV7-9 to TRBJ2-5; TRBD2 matches at 12 bases. V shed 3 bases and J 0 bases; nucleotides not matched to a gene: 5. Germline lookup yields CDR1 SEHNR and CDR2 FQNEAQ (reference sequence). The CDR3 spans 17 residues. DNA for the CDR3: TGTGCCAGCAGCTTTGGAAGACTAGCGGGGGACCAAGAGACCCAGTACTTC. It encodes CASSFGRLAGDQETQYF.

This chain links TRBV2 with TRBJ2-7; 9 bases are a match to TRBD2. J lost 1 base, V lost 7 bases, and 11 bases had no gene match. This CDR3 is 16 amino acids long. Germline CDR1 reads SNHLY; CDR2 reads FYNNEI. The CDR3 bases are TGTGCCAGCAAAGGGGGTAGCGGGAGCCCATCCTACGAGCAGTACTTC. Its translation is CASKGGSGSPSYEQYF.

The J gene is TRBJ1-1, the V gene TRBV10-3; no clear D. CDR1 and CDR2 (germline): ENHRY, SYGVKD. This CDR3 is built from 14 residues. The V end was cut by 0 bases, the J end by 5 bases, with 10 bases between. The CDR3 coding sequence is TGTGCCATCAGTGAGTCTCCTACCCTAACTGAAGCTTTCTTT. Translation gives CAISESPTLTEAFF.

This chain joins TRBV2 and TRBJ2-7; 10 bases match TRBD2. The CDR3 loop spans 15 amino acids. Per germline, CDR1 SNHLY and CDR2 FYNNEI. Unmatched junction bases numbered 8, after V lost 2 bases and J lost 7 bases. In DNA form, the CDR3 reads TGTGCCAGCAGTGAACTAGCGGGGGAGCCCTGGGAGCAGTACTTC. This translates into CASSELAGEPWEQYF.

This chain uses TRBV10-2 with TRBJ2-2, with TRBD1 identical over 7 bases. This CDR3 has 14 residues. Germline assignment: CDR1 WSHSY and CDR2 SAAADI. Losses at the gene ends were 7 bases for V and 4 bases for J; bases not matched to a gene: 6. CDR3: CASKWTGATGELFF. The CDR3 coding sequence is TGCGCCAGCAAATGGACAGGAGCCACCGGGGAGCTGTTTTTT.

The V call is TRBV5-8, the J call TRBJ2-7; maybe TRBD1 (6 bases). CDR1 and CDR2 (germline): SGHTS, YDEGEE. The CDR3 has 16 amino acids. V gave up 4 bases and J gave up 0 bases, with 17 bases separating them. CDR3 bases: TGTGCCAGCAGCCCCGCGAGGACAGCCGACTCCTACGAGCAGTACTTC. Its translation is CASSPARTADSYEQYF.

CDR3 loop: CASSQDRGLTEAFF. DNA of the CDR3: TGTGCCAGCAGTCAGGACAGGGGGCTCACTGAAGCTTTCTTT. V is TRBV6-5 and J is TRBJ1-1, with TRBD1 matching over 11 bases. This CDR3 region has 14 residues. Germline lookup yields CDR1 MNHEY and CDR2 SVGAGI. Trimming removed 5 bases from V and 4 bases from J; junction bases left unmatched: 3.

The J gene is TRBJ1-5, the V gene TRBV29-1; TRBD1 might be the D (6 bases). This CDR3 comprises 13 residues. V shed 7 bases and J shed 3 bases, with 13 bases lying between them. Germline V gene sequence: CDR1 SQVTM, CDR2 ANQGSEA. The CDR3 loop is CSARGGSNQPQHF. The CDR3 DNA follows: TGCAGCGCCCGAGGGGGTTCCAATCAGCCCCAGCATTTT.

The rearrangement links TRBV19 to TRBJ1-5; D unclear. Trimming pared 6 bases from V and 5 bases from J, leaving 11 bases between. CDR1 is LNHDA, CDR2 SQIVND, per germline (reference sequence). This CDR3 has 13 amino acids. Here the CDR3 reads CASRGEAHQPQHF. In DNA form, the CDR3 reads TGTGCCAGTAGGGGAGAGGCGCATCAGCCCCAGCATTTT.

The chain employs TRBV5-1 and TRBJ2-1; a weak D match, TRBD2 (6 bases). The ends were cut back, 4 bases at V and 2 bases at J, with 13 bases in the middle. The CDR3 has 15 amino acids. Germline V gene sequence: CDR1 SGHRS, CDR2 YFSETQ. CDR3 sequence (DNA): TGCGCCAGCAGCAGGGCTAGCGCAACCTACAATGAGCAGTTCTTC. Amino acids: CASSRASATYNEQFF.

The chain recombines TRBV3-1 (or the pseudogene TRBV3-2) with TRBJ1-1; weak D call: TRBD1 (6 bases). V was clipped by 4 bases and J by 1 base, with 10 bases between them. The CDR3 is made up of 14 amino acids. Germline V lookup: CDR1 LGHDT, CDR2 YNNKEL (reference sequence). The CDR3 region is CASSLQTGNTEAFF. The CDR3 nucleotides read TGTGCCAGCAGCCTACAGACAGGGAACACTGAAGCTTTCTTT.

The genes are TRBV5-1 and TRBJ1-2, with D perhaps TRBD1 (6 bases). The CDR3 has 15 residues. V gave up 4 bases and J gave up 0 bases, with 13 bases separating them. CDR1 and CDR2 (germline): SGHRS, YFSETQ. The DNA for the CDR3 is TGCGCCAGCAGCCAATGGACAGCCTCTAACTATGGCTACACCTTC. This gives the protein CASSQWTASNYGYTF.

The chain couples TRBV11-2 to TRBJ2-5, with D possibly matching TRBD2 (5 bases). The CDR3 loop spans 13 amino acids. Trimming removed 5 bases at V and 7 bases at J, with 14 bases between. Germline values: CDR1 SGHAT, CDR2 FQNNGV. CDR3 sequence reads: CASSPSGGWTQYF. CDR3 DNA: TGTGCCAGCAGCCCGTCAGGCGGGTGGACCCAGTACTTC.

The sample holds a few counts of this clone. V usage is TRBV20-1 and J usage is TRBJ2-5, with 8 positions matching TRBD2. CDR1 and CDR2 (germline): DFQATT, SNEGSKA (reference sequence). The CDR3 is 13 residues long. The V and J ends lost 3 bases and 5 bases, in that order; junction bases with no gene match: 5. The CDR3 sequence: CSASPGTRETQYF. In DNA, the CDR3 is TGCAGTGCTAGTCCCGGGACTAGGGAGACCCAGTACTTC.

The V gene is TRBV5-1, the J gene TRBJ1-1, with D possibly matching TRBD1 (5 bases). Germline CDR1 reads SGHRS; CDR2 reads YFSETQ. CDR3 length: 15 residues. V lost 4 bases to trimming and J lost 2 bases, with 15 bases between them. The CDR3 DNA reads as TGCGCCAGCAGCGACCCCGGCAGGGCAAACACTGAAGCTTTCTTT. This gives the protein CASSDPGRANTEAFF. The variable domain in full, completed from reference TRBV5-1 and TRBJ1-1, reads KAGVTQTPRYLIKTRGQQVTLSCSPISGHRSVSWYQQTPGQGLQFLFEYFSETQRNKGNFPGRFSGRQFSNSRSEMNVSTLELGDSALYLCASSDPGRANTEAFFGQGTRLTVV.

This clone was seen a few times. J is TRBJ1-1 and V is TRBV7-8, with 7 bases lining up with TRBD1. Unmatched junction bases numbered 8, after V lost 2 bases and J lost 5 bases. This CDR3 comprises 15 residues. Germline assignment: CDR1 SGHVS and CDR2 FQNEAQ. CDR3 nucleotide sequence: TGTGCCAGCAGCTTAAGGGCGCAGGGGGTGACTGAAGCTTTCTTT. Amino acids: CASSLRAQGVTEAFF.

CDR3 residues: CASSLVSGRAYEQYF. Written as DNA, the CDR3 is TGTGCCAGCAGCTTGGTTTCGGGAAGAGCCTACGAGCAGTACTTC. The chain employs TRBV5-8 and TRBJ2-7; D possibly corresponds to TRBD2 (5 bases). The CDR3 is made up of 15 amino acids. V shed 0 bases and J shed 2 bases, with 12 bases lying between them. The V gene's germline CDR1 is SGHTS and CDR2 YDEGEE.

The chain carries TRBV27 and TRBJ1-1; 7 positions match TRBD1. The CDR3 runs to 14 residues. V dropped 6 bases and J dropped 4; count of bases not matched to a gene: 8. CDR1 is MNHEY, CDR2 SMNVEV, per germline (reference sequence). CDR3 in DNA: TGTGCCAGCAGAACAGGGGCGCAGGGCACTGAAGCTTTCTTT. Translating gives CASRTGAQGTEAFF.

V gene TRBV7-9 combines with J gene TRBJ1-4; D is unresolved. There are 15 residues in the CDR3. Germline V lookup: CDR1 SEHNR, CDR2 FQNEAQ (reference sequence). V shed 3 bases and J shed 8 bases, with 16 bases lying between them. CDR3: CASSFGGVAGEKLFF. The CDR3 DNA follows: TGTGCCAGCAGCTTTGGTGGGGTGGCGGGCGAAAAACTGTTTTTT.